This TCR beta chain was observed in a study of tumor and adjacent non-tumor tissue in lung cancer. Three rounds of nested PCR, following a modified ARM-PCR protocol, produced the TCRbeta library. Each CDR3 protein gets one entry after TCRdb re-called the multiplex PCR reads with MiXCR. The sample has over 85,000 distinct CDR3 sequences, 84% seen once. This sample's RNA came from whole unsorted tissue. This clonotype was counted at least ten times. With 6 bases removed from V and 7 bases from J, the gap between germline ends came to 22 bases. The CDR3 runs 16 residues. Germline CDR1 is LNHDA and CDR2 is SQIVND (reference sequence).

The receptor's source is a man between 65 and 79 years old with non-small cell lung cancer. The chain recombines TRBV19 with TRBJ1-5, with D perhaps TRBD1 (5 bases). The source material was lung tumor tissue. The CDR3 protein is CASSGDPGEGMQPQHF. CDR3 DNA sequence: TGTGCCAGTAGCGGAGACCCGGGGGAAGGAATGCAGCCCCAGCATTTT. The complete variable domain, with remaining parts taken from reference TRBV19 and TRBJ1-5, reads DGGITQSPKYLFRKEGQNVTLSCEQNLNHDAMYWYRQDPGQGLRLIYYSQIVNDFQKGDIAEGYSVSREKKESFPLTVTSAQKNPTAFYLCASSGDPGEGMQPQHFGDGTRLSIL.